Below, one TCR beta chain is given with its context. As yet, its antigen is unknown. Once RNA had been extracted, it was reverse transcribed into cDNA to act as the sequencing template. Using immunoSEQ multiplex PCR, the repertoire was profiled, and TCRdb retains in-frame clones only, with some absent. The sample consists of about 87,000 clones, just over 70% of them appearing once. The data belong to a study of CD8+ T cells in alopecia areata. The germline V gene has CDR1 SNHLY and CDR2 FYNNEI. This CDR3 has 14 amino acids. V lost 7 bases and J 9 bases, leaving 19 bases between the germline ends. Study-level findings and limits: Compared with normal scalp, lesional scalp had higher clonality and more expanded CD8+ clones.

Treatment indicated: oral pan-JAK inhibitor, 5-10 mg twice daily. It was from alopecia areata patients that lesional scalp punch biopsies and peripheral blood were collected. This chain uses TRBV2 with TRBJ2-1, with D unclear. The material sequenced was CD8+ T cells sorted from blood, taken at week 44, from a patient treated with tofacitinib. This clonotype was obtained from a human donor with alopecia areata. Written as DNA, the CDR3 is TGTGCCAGCACCGACATTAAACTTGTCGGTGAGCAGTTCTTC. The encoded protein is CASTDIKLVGEQFF.